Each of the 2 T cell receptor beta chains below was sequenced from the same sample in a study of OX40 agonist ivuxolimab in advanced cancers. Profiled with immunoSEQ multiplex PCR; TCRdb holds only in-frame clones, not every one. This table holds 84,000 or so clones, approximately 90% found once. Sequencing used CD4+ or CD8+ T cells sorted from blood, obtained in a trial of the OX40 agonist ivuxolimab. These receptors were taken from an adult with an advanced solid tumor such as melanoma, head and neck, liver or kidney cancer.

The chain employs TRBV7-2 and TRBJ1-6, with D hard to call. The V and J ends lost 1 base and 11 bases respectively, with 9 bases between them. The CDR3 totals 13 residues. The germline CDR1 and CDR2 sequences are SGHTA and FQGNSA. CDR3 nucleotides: TGTGCCAGCAGCTTAGACTTGGGGACACCCCTCCACTTT. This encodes CASSLDLGTPLHF.

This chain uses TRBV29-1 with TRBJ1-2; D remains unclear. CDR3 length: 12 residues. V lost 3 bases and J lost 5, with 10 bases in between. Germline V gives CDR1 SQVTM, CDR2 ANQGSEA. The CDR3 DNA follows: TGCAGCGTTGAGAGTCGGAAGTATGGCTACACCTTC. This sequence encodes CSVESRKYGYTF.